This T cell receptor (beta chain) was identified in a study of cytomegalovirus exposure and HLA in healthy donors. Measured with immunoSEQ multiplex PCR; TCRdb has only the in-frame clones, and not every one. The sample lists 110,000 or so clones; about 88% were seen once. This CDR3 region has 16 residues. The germline gives CDR1 MNHEY, CDR2 SMNVEV (reference sequence). V shed 6 bases and J shed 8 bases, with 22 bases lying between them. In the case of this clone: The antigen is unknown.

Findings of the study overall: In vitro, three CMV-associated chains proved specific for CMV antigens. The authors enumerated under 200 TCR beta chains as linked to cytomegalovirus.

The V call is TRBV27, the J call TRBJ1-4, with a tentative D call TRBD1 (5 bases). The origin of this receptor is a man aged 18 to 29 in good health and CMV-seropositive. Input material: PBMCs. CDR3 nucleotides: TGTGCCAGCAGATCAACCGGGACTTTTTTTGAGGAAAAACTGTTTTTT. It codes for CASRSTGTFFEEKLFF.